This TCR beta chain emerged from a study of post-analysis software for immune sequencing data. Study as a whole: There were relapsing-remitting, secondary progressive and progressive-relapsing multiple sclerosis among the disease courses included.

Overall study findings and caveats: TRBV5-6, TRBV5-1 and TRBV20-1 belonged to a set of a handful of TRBV segments that were more frequent in patients than controls. Comparison with controls showed significantly lower normalized Chao1 diversity in multiple sclerosis patients. The F measure placed samples prepared in the same batch into strongly shared clusters.

CDR1 and CDR2 from the germline V gene are SGHDN and FVKESK. The germline V and J ends were trimmed by 3 bases and 9 bases, with 21 bases remaining between them. The CDR3 totals 16 residues. Regarding this clonotype: Its antigen is currently unknown.

Carried by the TCR beta cDNA libraries were unique molecular identifiers. Starting from roughly 1.1 to 9.2 million T cells, the study yielded about 540,000 cDNA molecules. TCRdb redid the calling of the PCR reads with MiXCR, one entry per CDR3 protein. The repertoire consists of approximately 460,000 distinct CDR3 sequences, with 45% occurring once and the leading ten covering 12%. The chain employs TRBV14 and TRBJ2-1, with D perhaps TRBD1 (6 bases). The TCR was taken from a girl aged 10 to 17 with multiple sclerosis. Source material: blood. In nucleotides, the CDR3 is TGTGCCAGCAGCCAGATGCTCTGGAGGCAAGGGGGTGAGCAGTTCTTC. Translated, it gives CASSQMLWRQGGEQFF. The full variable domain, its missing parts supplied by reference TRBV14 and TRBJ2-1, is EAGVTQFPSHSVIEKGQTVTLRCDPISGHDNLYWYRRVMGKEIKFLLHFVKESKQDESGMPNNRFLAERTGGTYSTLKVQPAELEDSGVYFCASSQMLWRQGGEQFFGPGTRLTVL.